This entry concerns a single T cell receptor beta chain. The entry originates in a study of cytomegalovirus exposure and HLA in healthy donors. Trimming cost V 4 bases and J 1 base; bases outside gene matches: 7. CDR1 SGDLS and CDR2 YYNGEE come from the germline V gene. The CDR3 contains 15 residues. Use of 60 Vbeta and 13 Jbeta primers characterized the PCR. This table comes from immunoSEQ multiplex PCR, and its TCRdb copy is limited to in-frame clones, with some not included. The profile shows roughly 99,000 clones, around 77% of them singletons. The chain is built from TRBV9 and TRBJ1-2; 7 nucleotides line up with TRBD1. The sequence derives from a man between 18 and 29 years old in good health and CMV-seronegative. The source material was PBMCs. This CDR3 is CASSPRTGVNYGYTF. The CDR3 DNA follows: TGTGCCAGCAGCCCGCGGACAGGAGTTAACTATGGCTACACCTTC. The whole variable domain, remainder taken from reference TRBV9 and TRBJ1-2, is DSGVTQTPKHLITATGQRVTLRCSPRSGDLSVYWYQQSLDQGLQFLIQYYNGEERAKGNILERFSAQQFPDLHSELNLSSLELGDSALYFCASSPRTGVNYGYTFGSGTRLTVV.